These 5 T cell receptor beta chains were sequenced from one sample in a study of identical twins. TCRdb itself ran the 5' RACE reads through MiXCR, one entry per CDR3 protein. The repertoire consists of about 430,000 distinct CDR3 sequences, with approximately 18% occurring once and the leading ten covering less than 15%. Specimen: naive T cells sorted from blood. These TCRs come from a man aged 45-65 years in good health.

This chain uses TRBV11-1 with TRBJ2-6; no clear D gene. Germline V gene data show CDR1 as SGHAT and CDR2 as FQDESV (reference sequence). CDR3 size: 16 residues. The V gene lost 7 bases and the J gene lost 0 bases, with 13 bases spanning the gap. The CDR3: CASTTDPHSGANVLTF. The CDR3 DNA reads TGTGCCAGCACAACTGACCCCCACTCTGGGGCCAACGTCCTGACTTTC.

This clonotype was observed many times. The J gene is TRBJ2-7, the V gene TRBV7-2; 9 nucleotides match TRBD2. CDR1 is SGHTA and CDR2 is FQGNSA in the germline V gene. This CDR3 has 16 residues. The junction had 6 bases not matched to a gene; V was cut back by 0 bases and J by 3 bases. This CDR3 reads CASSLALLREGYEQYF. The CDR3 nucleotides read TGTGCCAGCAGCTTAGCGCTTTTGCGGGAGGGCTACGAGCAGTACTTC.

V usage is TRBV5-6 and J usage is TRBJ1-1; D uncertain. In germline, CDR1 is SGHDT, CDR2 YYEEEE. The length of the CDR3 is 13 residues. V gave up 1 base and J gave up 6 bases, with 10 bases separating them. CDR3 protein: CASSLPGRAEAFF. Here the CDR3 DNA reads TGTGCCAGCAGCTTGCCTGGACGGGCTGAAGCTTTCTTT.

As DNA, the CDR3 is TGTGCCAGCAGATCCTGGACAGGGGACGAGCAGTACTTC. Its protein is CASRSWTGDEQYF. V is TRBV6-2 or TRBV6-3 and J is TRBJ2-7, with 9 bases fitting TRBD1. Germline V gene sequence: CDR1 MNHEY, CDR2 SVGEGT. V lost 6 bases to trimming and J lost 5 bases; unmatched junction nucleotides: 5. CDR3 length equals 13 residues.

This clonotype was found many times. The rearrangement uses TRBV5-1 and TRBJ1-2, with 9 bases lining up with TRBD1. The CDR3 is 17 amino acids. Germline loops: CDR1 SGHRS, CDR2 YFSETQ. V lost 0 bases to trimming and J lost 3 bases; unmatched junction nucleotides: 9. The CDR3 DNA sequence: TGCGCCAGCAGCTTGGTGACAGGGGGTTCGGATTACTATGGCTACACCTTC. As protein: CASSLVTGGSDYYGYTF.